This record covers a single T cell receptor beta chain. This clone was found a few times. Its binding antigen is unknown. Nothing much larger sits one base from this clone, and base qualities are not available. The entire amount of isolated RNA was reverse transcribed using the High Capacity cDNA Reverse Transcription Kit, so the sequenced TCRB transcripts were expressed ones. Naive, central memory and regulatory T cell samples underwent deep immunoSEQ sequencing, averaging around 4 million total reads per sample. After sorted cells were lysed in RLT buffer, RNA was extracted with DNase-treated RNeasy Micro or Mini kits, with the choice depending on cell number. Each cell subset was processed separately to prevent cross-contamination, with patient and healthy donor samples processed together. TCRB sequences were amplified from cDNA with the immunoSEQ multiplex PCR, producing 87-bp fragments spanning the CDR3 region. Sequencing of the amplicons was performed on the Illumina HiSeq platform. In the authors' own workflow: Synthetic template baselines were used to correct PCR bias computationally, reads within Hamming distance 2 were collapsed together, and singletons that could not be merged were discarded. Reads were aligned to IMGT to assign V, D and J genes, CDR3 length, and insertions or deletions at six rearrangement sites. Within each subset, clonotype counts were normalized to sorted cell number, and only after that were true diversity and Gini coefficients computed with the tcR R package. The overlap coefficient, calculated on TCRB nucleotide sequences, was used to quantify repertoire sharing. Out-of-frame TCRB sequences from naive cells were analyzed to stand in for the pre-selection repertoire. TCRdb's version of the immuneACCESS table is confined to in-frame rearrangements and falls short of the full clone set. An unresolved V gene accounts for under half of the shortfall where checked; the remainder is of unknown origin. From that table come the V and J calls and clone size; the DNA was used to work out D and trimming. Counted in this sample were some 350,000 clones; about 13% of them appeared once. Of the sample, roughly 0.015% falls within the top ten clones.

The source of the sample is a study of beta chain features in type 1 diabetes (dated by TCRdb to the late 2010s). General notes on the study: Mean age, gender distribution, total cell number and subset yield did not differ between patients and healthy donors. Across all samples, some 99 million sorted cells were examined, and cell number per subset correlated strongly with RNA yield. Regulatory and stem cell-like memory subsets were isolated from only 8 patients and about eight healthy donors, whereas naive and central memory subsets came from all 28 donors. The study compared TCRB repertoires of sorted circulating CD4+ T cell subsets between recently diagnosed type 1 diabetes patients and matched healthy donors. Findings and caveats that apply to the study as a whole: At VDJ recombination sites, type 1 diabetes patients had fewer insertions and more deleted nucleotides, which implies abnormalities in thymic rearrangement. Because cDNA rather than genomic DNA was sequenced, highly expressing activated cells could have been over-represented, although no difference in activation and CD3 levels was found between groups. Shorter templates might have been favored by PCR, but patient and control samples were amplified and corrected together, so both groups would have been affected equally by any skew. HLA sub-analyses involved small numbers of individuals, so any influence of HLA type on TCRB rearrangement remained unresolved. In all four CD4+ subsets, TCRB CDR3 length was moderately but significantly shorter in type 1 diabetes patients. Naive, central memory and regulatory TCRB repertoires appeared to be more alike among patients than among healthy donors.

The CDR3 covers 18 residues, taking in both the cysteine and the phenylalanine. CDR3 DNA only is kept here, 54 bases in frame from base 1. At the junction V is shortened by 2 bases and J by 0 bases, with 19 bases in between. The germline V gene encodes CDR1 SEHNR and CDR2 FQNEAQ (reference sequence). Each donor gave one peripheral blood draw, around 100 mL on average, collected into heparinised tubes. A BD FACSAria II and a panel including CD45RO, CCR7, CD25, CD127, CD95 and CD27 were used to sort naive, central memory, regulatory and stem cell-like memory CD4+ T cells. A purity above 98% was achieved for all sorted populations. PBMCs were isolated immediately by Lymphoprep density gradient centrifugation and stained directly without culture. Samples were stained and sorted in pairs, with one healthy donor and one patient per experiment, so that batch effects were minimized.

This TCR was recovered from a woman under 30 with type 1 diabetes. The rearranged segments are TRBV7-9 and TRBJ2-5; matching of 7 bases hints at TRBD2 as the D gene. Material for sequencing was naive CD4+ T cells from blood. The cell subset or site label here, explained by the study, means: true naive CD4+ T cells. CDR3 loop: CASSLKGGGLQYQETQYF. The nucleotide sequence is TGTGCCAGCAGCTTAAAGGGAGGGGGACTACAGTACCAAGAGACCCAGTACTTC.